This is a list of T cell receptor beta chains from one sample in a study of control samples from healthy donors and cancer patients. TCRdb keeps only in-frame clones here, not all; method: immunoSEQ multiplex PCR. The data contain 80,000 to 100,000 clones, 85% to 90% of them singletons. Sample: blood. The receptors come from a man aged 25-45 years in good health. Both conserved end residues are part of each CDR3. Fields, in order: J gene, V gene, CDR3 protein.

J: TRBJ2-7
V: TRBV4-1
CDR3: CASSLDRVQYF

J: TRBJ2-3
V: TRBV12-3/TRBV12-4
CDR3: CASSPFGDTQYF

J: TRBJ2-2
V: TRBV27
CDR3: CASSSKTGTLETGELFF

J: TRBJ2-1
V: TRBV4-3
CDR3: CASSHERGGLDEQFF

J: TRBJ2-1
V: TRBV5-4
CDR3: CASSFSEPNEQFF

J: TRBJ2-6
V: TRBV24-1
CDR3: CATSGGRGPYSGANVLTF

J: TRBJ2-7
V: TRBV6-2/TRBV6-3
CDR3: CASSYSGSYEQYF

J: TRBJ1-2
V: TRBV3-1/TRBV3-2
CDR3: CASSQSASGYTF

J: TRBJ2-7
V: TRBV6-5
CDR3: CASRARSVSWYF

J: TRBJ1-1
V: TRBV19
CDR3: CASSRTRGYEAFF

J: TRBJ2-2
V: TRBV2
CDR3: CASNTESNTGELFF

J: TRBJ1-3
V: TRBV6-6
CDR3: CASSYTKTGVGNTIYF

J: TRBJ2-7
V: TRBV19
CDR3: CASSISSDLGYEQYF

J: TRBJ1-1
V: TRBV10-3
CDR3: CAIRGLGQNEAFF

J: TRBJ1-1
V: TRBV14
CDR3: CASSQARGRGTEAFF

J: TRBJ2-5
V: TRBV23-1
CDR3: CASSQAPRIKETVETQYF

J: TRBJ2-3
V: TRBV5-6
CDR3: CASSSTKLAASTDTQYF

J: TRBJ1-1
V: TRBV9
CDR3: CASSPSLGKHTEAFF